These 2 T cell receptor beta chains originate from one sample sequenced in a study of CXCR3-negative and CXCR3-positive naive CD8 T cells. Via 5' RACE with UMI labels, TRB cDNA libraries were prepared. Following a re-call of the 5' RACE reads, TCRdb has one entry per CDR3 protein and lacks DNA. The table lists about 40,000 distinct CDR3 sequences. Sequences were obtained from memory CD8+ T cells from blood. The origin of the receptors is a human donor in good health. Some clones in this sample may be carry-over from other donors' samples.

The chain combines TRBV20-1 with TRBJ2-5. Germline V gene lookup returns CDR1 DFQATT and CDR2 SNEGSKA (reference sequence). CDR3 length: 13 residues. CDR3 protein: CSAEVGEMETQYF.

This chain joins TRBV28 and TRBJ1-1; TCRdb gives TRBD1 as the D gene, but with no DNA this cannot be confirmed. Germline V gene lookup returns CDR1 MDHEN and CDR2 SYDVKM. The CDR3 consists of 14 residues. The CDR3 reads CASSLRTGGTEAFF.